The clone carrying this T cell receptor beta chain was seen more than once but under ten times. The antigen remains unidentified. The data were obtained in a study of cytomegalovirus exposure and HLA in healthy donors. Across the study: Genotyping showed roughly 81% of hundreds of donors falling in the Caucasian-associated ancestry cluster. Study results and caveats: A missense variant in DCLRE1C was later tied to TCR beta V- and J-gene trimming. Previous analysis showed most TCR beta V segments were productive about 90% or about 30% of the time.

In the PCR, 60 Vbeta and 13 Jbeta primers were used. The data were produced by immunoSEQ multiplex PCR, yet TCRdb's version contains in-frame clones alone and is incomplete. The sample contains over 150,000 clones, around 80% of which appear only once. V shed 5 bases and J 5 bases; nucleotides not matched to a gene: 10. CDR1 and CDR2 from the germline V gene are SGHTA and FQGNSA. The CDR3 totals 16 residues. The chain uses TRBV7-2 and TRBJ1-5, with TRBD1 matching 9 bases. This TCR derives from a woman aged 50 to 60 in good health and CMV-seropositive. The sample taken for sequencing was PBMCs. The CDR3 sequence is CASSLSRDRVDQPQHF. As DNA, the CDR3 is TGTGCCAGCAGCCTGTCCCGGGACAGGGTCGATCAGCCCCAGCATTTT.